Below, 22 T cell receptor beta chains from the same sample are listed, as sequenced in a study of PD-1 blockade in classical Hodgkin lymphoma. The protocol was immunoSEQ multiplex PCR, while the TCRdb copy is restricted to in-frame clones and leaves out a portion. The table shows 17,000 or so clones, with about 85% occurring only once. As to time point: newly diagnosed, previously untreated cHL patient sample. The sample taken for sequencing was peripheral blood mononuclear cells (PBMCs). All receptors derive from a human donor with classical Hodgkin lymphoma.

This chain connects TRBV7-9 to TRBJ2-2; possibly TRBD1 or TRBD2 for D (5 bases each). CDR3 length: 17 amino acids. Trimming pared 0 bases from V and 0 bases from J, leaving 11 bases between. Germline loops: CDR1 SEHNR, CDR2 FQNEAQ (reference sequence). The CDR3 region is CASSLAGENSNTGELFF. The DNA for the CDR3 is TGTGCCAGCAGCTTAGCGGGGGAAAATTCGAACACCGGGGAGCTGTTTTTT.

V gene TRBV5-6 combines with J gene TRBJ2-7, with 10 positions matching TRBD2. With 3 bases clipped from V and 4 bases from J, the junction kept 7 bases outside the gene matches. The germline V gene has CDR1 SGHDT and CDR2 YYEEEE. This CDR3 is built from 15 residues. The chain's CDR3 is CASSSAASGSYEQYF. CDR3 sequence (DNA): TGTGCCAGCAGCTCCGCGGCTAGCGGGAGTTACGAGCAGTACTTC. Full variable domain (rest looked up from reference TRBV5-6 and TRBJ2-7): DAGVTQSPTHLIKTRGQQVTLRCSPKSGHDTVSWYQQALGQGPQFIFQYYEEEERQRGNFPDRFSGHQFPNYSSELNVNALLLGDSALYLCASSSAASGSYEQYFGPGTRLTVT.

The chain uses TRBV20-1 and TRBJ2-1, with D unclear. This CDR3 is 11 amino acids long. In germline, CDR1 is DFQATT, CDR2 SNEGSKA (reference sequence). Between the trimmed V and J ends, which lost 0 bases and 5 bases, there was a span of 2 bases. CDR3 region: CSAREDNEQFF. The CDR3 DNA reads TGCAGTGCTAGAGAAGACAATGAGCAGTTCTTC.

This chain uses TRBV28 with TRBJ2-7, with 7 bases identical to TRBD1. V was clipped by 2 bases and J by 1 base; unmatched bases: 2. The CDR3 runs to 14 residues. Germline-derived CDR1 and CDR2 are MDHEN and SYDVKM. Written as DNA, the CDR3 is TGTGCCAGCAGTTTAAGGGGACAGTCCTACGAGCAGTACTTC. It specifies CASSLRGQSYEQYF.

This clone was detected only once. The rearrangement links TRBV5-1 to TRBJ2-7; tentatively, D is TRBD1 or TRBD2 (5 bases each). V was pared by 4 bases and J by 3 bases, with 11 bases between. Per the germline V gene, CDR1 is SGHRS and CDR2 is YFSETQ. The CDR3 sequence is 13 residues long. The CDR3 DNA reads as TGCGCCAGCAGCGCCGGGACGAACTACGAGCAGTACTTC. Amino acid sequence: CASSAGTNYEQYF.

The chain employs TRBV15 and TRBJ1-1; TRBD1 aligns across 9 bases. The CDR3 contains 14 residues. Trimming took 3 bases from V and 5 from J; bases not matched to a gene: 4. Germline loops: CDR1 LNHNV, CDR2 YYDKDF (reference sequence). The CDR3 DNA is TGTGCCACCAGCAGTACAGGGGGCTGGACTGAAGCTTTCTTT. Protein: CATSSTGGWTEAFF.

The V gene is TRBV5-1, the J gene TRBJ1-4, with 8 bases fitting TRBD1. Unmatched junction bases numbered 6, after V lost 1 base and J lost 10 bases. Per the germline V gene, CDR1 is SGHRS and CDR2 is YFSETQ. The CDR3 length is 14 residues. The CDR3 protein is CASSLQGAWGKLFF. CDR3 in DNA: TGCGCCAGCAGCTTGCAGGGGGCTTGGGGAAAACTGTTTTTT.

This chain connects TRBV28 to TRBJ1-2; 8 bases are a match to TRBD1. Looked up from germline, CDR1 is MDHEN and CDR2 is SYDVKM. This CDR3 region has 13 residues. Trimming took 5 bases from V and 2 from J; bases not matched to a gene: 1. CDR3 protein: CASSRTGNYGYTF. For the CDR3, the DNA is TGTGCCAGCAGTCGGACAGGGAACTATGGCTACACCTTC.

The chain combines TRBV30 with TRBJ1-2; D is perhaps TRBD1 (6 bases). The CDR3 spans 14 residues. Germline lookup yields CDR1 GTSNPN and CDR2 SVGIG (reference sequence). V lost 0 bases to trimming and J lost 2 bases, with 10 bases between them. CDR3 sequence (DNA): TGTGCCTGGAGTGTAGGACAGAAAAACTATGGCTACACCTTC. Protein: CAWSVGQKNYGYTF.

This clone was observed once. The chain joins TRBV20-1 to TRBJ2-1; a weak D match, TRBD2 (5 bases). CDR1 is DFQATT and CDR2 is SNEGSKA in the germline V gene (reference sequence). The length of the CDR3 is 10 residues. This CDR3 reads CRDCYNEQFF. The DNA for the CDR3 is TGCAGGGACTGCTACAATGAGCAGTTCTTC.

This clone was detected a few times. The CDR3 reads CASRGTGGQAFF. For the CDR3, the DNA is TGTGCCAGCAGGGGGACAGGGGGGCAGGCTTTCTTT. The chain employs TRBV28 and TRBJ1-1, with TRBD1 matching 11 bases. Germline trimming cut 6 bases from V and 11 bases from J; bases unmatched to any gene: 5. The CDR3 has 12 residues. Germline CDR1 and CDR2: MDHEN and SYDVKM.

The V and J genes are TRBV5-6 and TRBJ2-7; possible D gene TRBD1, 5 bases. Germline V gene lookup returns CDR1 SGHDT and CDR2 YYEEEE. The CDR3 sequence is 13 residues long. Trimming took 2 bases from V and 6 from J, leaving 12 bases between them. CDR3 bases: TGTGCCAGCAGCTTAGTAGGGGTTCGCGAGCAGTACTTC. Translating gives CASSLVGVREQYF.

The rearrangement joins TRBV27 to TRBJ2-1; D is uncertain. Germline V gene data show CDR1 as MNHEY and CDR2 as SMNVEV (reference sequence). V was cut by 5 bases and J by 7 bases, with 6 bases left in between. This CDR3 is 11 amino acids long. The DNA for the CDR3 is TGTGCCAGCAGTCGACGAAATGAGCAGTTCTTC. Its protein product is CASSRRNEQFF.

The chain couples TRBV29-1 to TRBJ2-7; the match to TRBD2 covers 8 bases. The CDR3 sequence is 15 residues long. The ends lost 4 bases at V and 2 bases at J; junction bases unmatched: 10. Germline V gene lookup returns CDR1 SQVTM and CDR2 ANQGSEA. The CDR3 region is CSVGGASGLTYEQYF. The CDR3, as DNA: TGCAGCGTTGGGGGGGCTAGCGGGTTGACCTACGAGCAGTACTTC.

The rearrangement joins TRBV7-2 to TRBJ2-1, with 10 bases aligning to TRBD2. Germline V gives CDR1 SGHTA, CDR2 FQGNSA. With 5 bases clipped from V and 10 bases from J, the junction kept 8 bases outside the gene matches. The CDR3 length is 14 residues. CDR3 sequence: CASSPLAGVGEQFF. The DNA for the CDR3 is TGTGCCAGCAGCCCCCTAGCGGGAGTTGGGGAGCAGTTCTTC.

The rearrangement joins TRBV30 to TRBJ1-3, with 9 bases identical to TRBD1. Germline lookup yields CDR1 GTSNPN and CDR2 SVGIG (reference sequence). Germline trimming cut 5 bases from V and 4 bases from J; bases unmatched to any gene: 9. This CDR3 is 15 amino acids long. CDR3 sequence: CAWGAQGALGNTIYF. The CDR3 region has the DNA TGTGCCTGGGGGGCACAGGGGGCTTTGGGAAACACCATATATTTT.

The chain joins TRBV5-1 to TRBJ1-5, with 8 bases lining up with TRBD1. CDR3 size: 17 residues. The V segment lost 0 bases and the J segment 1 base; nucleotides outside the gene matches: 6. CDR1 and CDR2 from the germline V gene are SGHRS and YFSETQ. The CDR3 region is CASSLAGQEKSNQPQHF. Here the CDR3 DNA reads TGCGCCAGCAGCTTGGCGGGACAGGAGAAGAGCAATCAGCCCCAGCATTTT.

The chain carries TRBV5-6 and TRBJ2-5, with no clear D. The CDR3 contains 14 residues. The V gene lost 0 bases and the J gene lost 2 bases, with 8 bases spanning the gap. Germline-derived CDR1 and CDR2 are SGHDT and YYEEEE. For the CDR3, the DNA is TGTGCCAGCAGCTTGGCCTTGCAGCAAGAGACCCAGTACTTC. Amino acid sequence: CASSLALQQETQYF. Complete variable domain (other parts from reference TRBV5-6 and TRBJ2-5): DAGVTQSPTHLIKTRGQQVTLRCSPKSGHDTVSWYQQALGQGPQFIFQYYEEEERQRGNFPDRFSGHQFPNYSSELNVNALLLGDSALYLCASSLALQQETQYFGPGTRLLVL.

The CDR3 protein is CASNPDRIFNYGYTF. Here the CDR3 DNA reads TGTGCCAGCAACCCGGACAGAATCTTTAACTATGGCTACACCTTC. The V and J genes are TRBV28 and TRBJ1-2, with D perhaps matching TRBD1 (6 bases). Between the trimmed V and J ends, which lost 7 bases and 1 base, there was a span of 16 bases. In germline, CDR1 is MDHEN, CDR2 SYDVKM. This CDR3 has 15 residues.

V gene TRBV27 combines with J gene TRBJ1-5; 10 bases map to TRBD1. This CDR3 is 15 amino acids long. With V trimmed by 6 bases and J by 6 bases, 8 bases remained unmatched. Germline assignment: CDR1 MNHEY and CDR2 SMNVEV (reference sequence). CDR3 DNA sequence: TGTGCCAGCAGCCCGGGACAGGGGAGACCTCAGCCCCAGCATTTT. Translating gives CASSPGQGRPQPQHF.

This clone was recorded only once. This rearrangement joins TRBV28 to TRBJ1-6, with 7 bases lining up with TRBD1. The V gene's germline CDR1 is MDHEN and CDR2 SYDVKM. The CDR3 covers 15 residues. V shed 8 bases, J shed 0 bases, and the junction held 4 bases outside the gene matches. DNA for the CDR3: TGTGCCAGCCGAGGGGACAGCTCCTATAATTCACCCCTCCACTTT. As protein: CASRGDSSYNSPLHF. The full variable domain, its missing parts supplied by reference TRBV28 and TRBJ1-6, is DVKVTQSSRYLVKRTGEKVFLECVQDMDHENMFWYRQDPGLGLRLIYFSYDVKMKEKGDIPEGYSVSREKKERFSLILESASTNQTSMYLCASRGDSSYNSPLHFGNGTRLTVT.

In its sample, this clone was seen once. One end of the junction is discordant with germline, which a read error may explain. The chain's CDR3 is CASSPPGQGTDEKLFF. The CDR3, as DNA: TGTGCCAGCAGTCCCCCGGGGCAGGGAACTGATGAAAAACTGTTTTTT. V gene TRBV28 combines with J gene TRBJ1-4; D perhaps matches TRBD1 (5 bases). The germline gives CDR1 MDHEN, CDR2 SYDVKM. The CDR3 runs 16 residues.